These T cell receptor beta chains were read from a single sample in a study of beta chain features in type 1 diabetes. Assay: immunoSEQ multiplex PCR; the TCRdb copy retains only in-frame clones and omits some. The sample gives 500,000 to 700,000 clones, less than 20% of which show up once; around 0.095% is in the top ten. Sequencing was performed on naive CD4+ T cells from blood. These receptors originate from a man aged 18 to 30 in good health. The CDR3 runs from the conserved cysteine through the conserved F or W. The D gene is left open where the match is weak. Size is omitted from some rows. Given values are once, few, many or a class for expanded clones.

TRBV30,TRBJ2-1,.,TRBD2,CAWGRDLSGGEQFF,TGTGCCTGGGGTAGGGACTTATCGGGGGGTGAGCAGTTCTTC
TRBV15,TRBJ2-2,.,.,CATSGGMTGELFF,TGTGCCACCAGCGGAGGGATGACCGGGGAGCTGTTTTTT
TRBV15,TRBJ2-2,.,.,CATSRVINTGELFF,TGTGCCACCAGCAGAGTAATTAACACCGGGGAGCTGTTTTTT
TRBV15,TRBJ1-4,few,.,CATNRPNEKLFF,TGTGCCACCAACCGACCTAATGAAAAACTGTTTTTT
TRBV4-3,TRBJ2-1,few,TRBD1,CASSQDGTGLNEQFF,TGCGCCAGCAGCCAAGATGGGACAGGGCTCAATGAGCAGTTCTTC
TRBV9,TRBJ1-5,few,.,CASSENPVSNQPQHF,TGTGCCAGCAGCGAAAACCCCGTTAGCAATCAGCCCCAGCATTTT
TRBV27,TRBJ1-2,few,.,CASSSSTAYPKNYGYTF,TGTGCCAGCAGCTCATCCACAGCATACCCTAAAAACTATGGCTACACCTTC
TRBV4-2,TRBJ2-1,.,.,CASSPQGIGGQNEQFF,TGTGCCAGCAGCCCTCAGGGGATAGGTGGACAAAATGAGCAGTTCTTC
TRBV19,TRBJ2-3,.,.,CASRQSFYTDTQYF,TGTGCCAGTAGACAGAGCTTTTACACAGATACGCAGTATTTT
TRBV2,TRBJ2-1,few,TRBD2,CASSEQAGQYNEQFF,TGTGCCAGCAGTGAACAAGCGGGGCAGTACAATGAGCAGTTCTTC
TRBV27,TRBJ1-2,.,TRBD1,CASRRQGNYGYTF,TGTGCCAGCAGGAGACAGGGAAACTATGGCTACACCTTC
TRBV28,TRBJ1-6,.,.,CASRARGWQYNSPLHF,TGTGCCAGCAGAGCTAGAGGCTGGCAGTATAATTCACCCCTCCACTTT
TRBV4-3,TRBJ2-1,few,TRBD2,CASSQDWGLAGVPSYNEQFF,TGCGCCAGCAGCCAAGATTGGGGACTAGCGGGAGTCCCTTCCTACAATGAGCAGTTCTTC
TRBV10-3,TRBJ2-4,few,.,CAISESVGTGITKNIQYF,TGTGCCATCAGTGAGTCGGTGGGTACCGGCATAACCAAAAACATTCAGTACTTC
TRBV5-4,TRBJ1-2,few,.,CASTVNKDGYTF,TGTGCCAGCACGGTCAACAAAGATGGCTACACCTTC
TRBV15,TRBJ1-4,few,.,CATSRDRSEKLFF,TGTGCCACCAGCAGAGATCGTTCCGAAAAACTGTTTTTT
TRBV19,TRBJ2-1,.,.,CASTSRGGFEQFF,TGTGCCAGTACCTCTCGAGGGGGTTTCGAGCAGTTCTTC
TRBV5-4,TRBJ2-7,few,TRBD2,CASTRLAGGSYEQYF,TGTGCCAGCACCCGACTAGCGGGGGGTTCCTACGAGCAGTACTTC
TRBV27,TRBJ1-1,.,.,CASSFGPGTEAFF,TGTGCCAGCAGTTTTGGGCCTGGAACTGAAGCTTTCTTT
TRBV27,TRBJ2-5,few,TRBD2,CASSPRTRWETQYF,TGTGCCAGCAGTCCCCGGACTAGATGGGAGACCCAGTACTTC
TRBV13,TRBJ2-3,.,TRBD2,CASSLAHTWTSGDTDTQYF,TGTGCCAGCAGCTTAGCCCACACCTGGACTAGCGGGGACACAGATACGCAGTATTTT
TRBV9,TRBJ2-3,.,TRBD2,CASSVGGLVNTDTQYF,TGTGCCAGCAGCGTAGGGGGACTAGTGAACACAGATACGCAGTATTTT
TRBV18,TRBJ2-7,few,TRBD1,CASSKAGTETYEQYF,TGTGCCAGCTCAAAAGCCGGGACAGAAACCTACGAGCAGTACTTC
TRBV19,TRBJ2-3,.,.,CASTLVPLAKDTDTQYF,TGTGCCAGTACGCTGGTCCCCCTAGCGAAGGACACAGATACGCAGTATTTT
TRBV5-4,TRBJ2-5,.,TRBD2,CASSLPGGIETQYF,TGTGCCAGCAGCTTGCCGGGAGGGATAGAGACCCAGTACTTC
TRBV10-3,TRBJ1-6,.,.,CAIGGAQGGNSPLHF,TGTGCCATCGGAGGGGCACAGGGTGGTAATTCACCCCTCCACTTT
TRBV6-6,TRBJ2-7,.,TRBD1,CASSYDLGQAVREQYF,TGTGCCAGCAGTTACGACCTGGGACAGGCCGTTAGGGAGCAGTACTTC
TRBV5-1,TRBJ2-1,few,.,CASSPKSGDPYNEQFF,TGCGCCAGCAGCCCCAAGAGTGGGGACCCCTACAATGAGCAGTTCTTC
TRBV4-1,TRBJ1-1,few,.,CASSQTAGTEAFF,TGCGCCAGCAGCCAGACCGCAGGCACTGAAGCTTTCTTT
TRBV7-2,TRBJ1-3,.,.,CASSWGMSSGNTIYF,TGTGCCAGCAGTTGGGGGATGAGCTCTGGAAACACCATATATTTT
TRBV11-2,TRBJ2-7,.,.,CASSSLKRSSYEQYF,TGTGCCAGCAGCAGCCTCAAGAGGAGCTCCTACGAGCAGTACTTC
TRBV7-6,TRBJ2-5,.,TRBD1,CAIGTGLWGETQYF,TGTGCGATCGGGACAGGGCTGTGGGGAGAGACCCAGTACTTC
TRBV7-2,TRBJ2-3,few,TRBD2,CASSLPYLAGRTDTQYF,TGTGCCAGCAGCCTTCCTTATCTAGCGGGGAGAACAGATACGCAGTATTTT
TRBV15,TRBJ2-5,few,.,CATSRDRGNNPLGRTQYF,TGTGCCACCAGCAGAGATCGGGGGAACAATCCCCTGGGCAGGACCCAGTACTTC
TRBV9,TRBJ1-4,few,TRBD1,CASSPLTGGEKLFF,TGTGCCAGCAGCCCTTTGACAGGGGGCGAAAAACTGTTTTTT
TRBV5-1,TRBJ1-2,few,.,CASTLQDSSAGYTF,TGCGCCAGCACCCTGCAAGACAGTTCGGCCGGCTACACCTTC
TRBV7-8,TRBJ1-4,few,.,CASSLRYQANEKLFF,TGTGCCAGCAGCCTCCGATACCAGGCGAATGAAAAACTGTTTTTT
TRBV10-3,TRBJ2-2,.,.,CAIRGQPTPGELFF,TGTGCCATCAGAGGACAGCCTACACCCGGGGAGCTGTTTTTT
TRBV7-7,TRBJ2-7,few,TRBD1,CASSSGTGTQYF,TGTGCTAGCAGCTCCGGGACAGGGACGCAGTACTTC
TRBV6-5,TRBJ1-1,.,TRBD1,CASSRRGDTEAFF,TGTGCCAGCAGCCGCAGGGGGGACACTGAAGCTTTCTTT
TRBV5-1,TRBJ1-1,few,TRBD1,CASATGESSAEAFF,TGCGCCAGCGCCACAGGGGAAAGTAGTGCTGAAGCTTTCTTT
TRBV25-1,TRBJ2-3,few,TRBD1,CASSQGGTDTQYF,TGTGCCAGTTCACAGGGGGGCACAGATACGCAGTATTTT
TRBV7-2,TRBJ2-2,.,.,CASSLWAGELFF,TGTGCCAGCAGCTTATGGGCCGGGGAGCTGTTTTTT
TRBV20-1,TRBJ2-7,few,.,CSASDRYEQYF,TGCAGTGCTAGCGATCGCTACGAGCAGTACTTC
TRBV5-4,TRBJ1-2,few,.,CASSVGGVGYTF,TGTGCCAGCAGCGTGGGCGGGGTAGGCTACACCTTC
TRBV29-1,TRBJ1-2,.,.,CSVGRLGEGYTF,TGCAGCGTTGGCAGACTGGGTGAAGGCTACACCTTC
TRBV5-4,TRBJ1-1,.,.,CASSHPLKNTEAFF,TGTGCCAGCAGCCACCCTCTCAAGAACACTGAAGCTTTCTTT
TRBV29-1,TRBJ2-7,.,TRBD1,CSVTGIYEQYF,TGCAGCGTGACAGGGATCTACGAGCAGTACTTC
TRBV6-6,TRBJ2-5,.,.,CASSYRALGETQYF,TGTGCCAGCAGTTATAGGGCTCTAGGAGAGACCCAGTACTTC
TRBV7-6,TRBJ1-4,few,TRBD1,CASSRDRGSNEKLFF,TGTGCCAGCAGCCGAGACAGGGGATCTAATGAAAAACTGTTTTTT
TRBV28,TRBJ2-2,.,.,CASSSYGGGGELFF,TGTGCCAGCAGTTCTTACGGGGGTGGCGGGGAGCTGTTTTTT
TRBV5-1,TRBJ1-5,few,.,CASSLTGNSNQPQHF,TGCGCCAGCAGCTTGACAGGCAATAGCAATCAGCCCCAGCATTTT
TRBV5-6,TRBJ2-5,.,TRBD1,CASDRGFTQETQYF,TGTGCCAGTGACAGGGGCTTTACTCAAGAGACCCAGTACTTC
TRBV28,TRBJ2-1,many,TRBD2,CASSPPSGRALFNEQFF,TGTGCCAGCAGTCCACCTAGCGGGAGGGCCCTATTCAATGAGCAGTTCTTC
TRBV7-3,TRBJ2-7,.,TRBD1,CASSSGTGGYEQYF,TGTGCCAGCAGCTCCGGGACAGGGGGCTACGAGCAGTACTTC
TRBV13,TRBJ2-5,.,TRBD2,CASSFLAEETQYF,TGTGCCAGCAGCTTTCTAGCGGAAGAGACCCAGTACTTC
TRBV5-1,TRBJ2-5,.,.,CASSPQWVETQYF,TGCGCCAGCAGCCCGCAGTGGGTTGAGACCCAGTACTTC